The rows below give T cell receptor beta chains drawn from one sample of a study of T cells in Graves' hyperthyroidism and ophthalmopathy. Via MiXCR, TCRdb re-called the multiplex PCR reads, giving one row per CDR3 protein. The table includes approximately 430,000 distinct CDR3 sequences, about 15% detected once. The sample taken for sequencing was blood. These receptors all stem from a young woman with Graves' hyperthyroidism. The CDR3 runs from the conserved cysteine through the conserved F or W. Fields, in order: D gene, V gene, clone size, J gene, CDR3 DNA, CDR3 protein. The D gene is left open where the match is weak. Clone size is not always given. Where it is, it says once, few, many or a class for expanded clones.

d_gene: NA; v_gene: TRBV9; abundance: NA; j_gene: TRBJ2-6; CDR3nt: TGTGCCAGCAGCCTCGGTAGAGGCTCTGGGGCCAACGTCCTGACTTTC; CDR3aa: CASSLGRGSGANVLTF
d_gene: NA; v_gene: TRBV6-1; abundance: many; j_gene: TRBJ2-7; CDR3nt: TGTGCCAGCAGTGACACCGGGGTCCGGGAGCAGTACTTC; CDR3aa: CASSDTGVREQYF
d_gene: NA; v_gene: TRBV16; abundance: many; j_gene: TRBJ1-2; CDR3nt: TGTGCCAGCAGCCATGGGGGCAGCTATGGCTACACCTTC; CDR3aa: CASSHGGSYGYTF
d_gene: TRBD1; v_gene: TRBV18; abundance: many; j_gene: TRBJ2-7; CDR3nt: TGTGCCAGCTCACCACTCAGACAGGGTGTTGACGAGCAGTACTTC; CDR3aa: CASSPLRQGVDEQYF
d_gene: NA; v_gene: TRBV4-1; abundance: NA; j_gene: TRBJ1-2; CDR3nt: TGCGCCAGCAGCCAAGCCGGGGCGCAAATCGATTATGGCTACACCTTC; CDR3aa: CASSQAGAQIDYGYTF
d_gene: TRBD1; v_gene: TRBV3-1; abundance: few; j_gene: TRBJ2-6; CDR3nt: TGTGCCAGCAGCCTTGCCCCGGGACAGGGAATAGGTGGGGCCAACGTCCTGACTTTC; CDR3aa: CASSLAPGQGIGGANVLTF
d_gene: TRBD1; v_gene: TRBV12-3/TRBV12-4; abundance: many; j_gene: TRBJ2-1; CDR3nt: TGTGCCAGCAGTTTAGGGGAGGACAGGGGGAATAATGAGCAGTTCTTC; CDR3aa: CASSLGEDRGNNEQFF
d_gene: TRBD2; v_gene: TRBV4-1; abundance: NA; j_gene: TRBJ2-1; CDR3nt: TGCGCCAGCAGCCAAGATGGGCAGGGACTAGCGGGGGGTGAGCAGTTCTTC; CDR3aa: CASSQDGQGLAGGEQFF
d_gene: NA; v_gene: TRBV6-9; abundance: NA; j_gene: TRBJ1-2; CDR3nt: TGTGCCAGCAGTTATAACGGGATTAACTATGGCTACACCTTC; CDR3aa: CASSYNGINYGYTF
d_gene: NA; v_gene: TRBV14; abundance: many; j_gene: TRBJ2-1; CDR3nt: TGTGCCAGCAGCCAAGATTGGAGAATCGATGAGCAGTTCTTC; CDR3aa: CASSQDWRIDEQFF
d_gene: TRBD2; v_gene: TRBV20-1; abundance: many; j_gene: TRBJ2-5; CDR3nt: TGCAGTGCTAGAGTTTGGCCTAGCGGGTACCAAGAGACCCAGTACTTC; CDR3aa: CSARVWPSGYQETQYF
d_gene: NA; v_gene: TRBV6-1; abundance: few; j_gene: TRBJ2-7; CDR3nt: TGTGCCAGCAGTGAAGAGGAGGGTTCGGGGTCCTACGAGCAGTACTTC; CDR3aa: CASSEEEGSGSYEQYF
d_gene: NA; v_gene: TRBV4-1; abundance: many; j_gene: TRBJ1-4; CDR3nt: TGCGCCAGCAGCCAAGATATCGGGATGTGGCGTGAAAAACTGTTTTTT; CDR3aa: CASSQDIGMWREKLFF
d_gene: NA; v_gene: TRBV19; abundance: many; j_gene: TRBJ2-3; CDR3nt: TGTGCCAGTAGTGCATACAGGGTGATGACAGATACGCAGTATTTT; CDR3aa: CASSAYRVMTDTQYF
d_gene: NA; v_gene: TRBV10-3; abundance: few; j_gene: TRBJ1-2; CDR3nt: TGTGCCATCTCGCGGTCCGGGACCGATTATGGCTACACCTTC; CDR3aa: CAISRSGTDYGYTF
d_gene: NA; v_gene: TRBV6-1; abundance: many; j_gene: TRBJ2-6; CDR3nt: TGTGCCAGCAGTAAGAACACTGGGGCCAACGTCCTGACTTTC; CDR3aa: CASSKNTGANVLTF
d_gene: NA; v_gene: TRBV4-1; abundance: many; j_gene: TRBJ2-7; CDR3nt: TGCGCCAGCAGCCAAGGGGGGCAGTACGAGCAGTACTTC; CDR3aa: CASSQGGQYEQYF
d_gene: NA; v_gene: TRBV9; abundance: few; j_gene: TRBJ2-7; CDR3nt: TGTGCCAGCAGCGCAGGGCGGGGATCCTACGAGCAGTACTTC; CDR3aa: CASSAGRGSYEQYF
d_gene: TRBD1; v_gene: TRBV3-1; abundance: many; j_gene: TRBJ1-4; CDR3nt: TGTGCCAGCAGCCAACAGGGGGGGGAAAAACTGTTTTTT; CDR3aa: CASSQQGGEKLFF
d_gene: TRBD2; v_gene: TRBV7-2; abundance: NA; j_gene: TRBJ2-1; CDR3nt: TGTGCCAGCAGCTTAGTAGGAGGGATAGCGGGATACTACAATGAGCAGTTCTTC; CDR3aa: CASSLVGGIAGYYNEQFF
d_gene: NA; v_gene: TRBV12-3/TRBV12-4; abundance: many; j_gene: TRBJ2-1; CDR3nt: TGTGCCAGCAGTTTAACTGGGGATGAGCAGTTCTTC; CDR3aa: CASSLTGDEQFF
d_gene: NA; v_gene: TRBV20-1; abundance: NA; j_gene: TRBJ2-1; CDR3nt: TGCAGTGTCGACCAGGGACTTCTGCCCTACAATGAGCAGTTCTTC; CDR3aa: CSVDQGLLPYNEQFF
d_gene: NA; v_gene: TRBV7-8; abundance: once; j_gene: TRBJ2-7; CDR3nt: TGTGCCAGCAGCTTAGGGGGACGCGGAATTAGGCAGTACTTC; CDR3aa: CASSLGGRGIRQYF
d_gene: NA; v_gene: TRBV6-1; abundance: many; j_gene: TRBJ2-7; CDR3nt: TGTGCCAGCAGTGGGATGCCCGACCGGAGCGAGCAGTACTTC; CDR3aa: CASSGMPDRSEQYF
d_gene: TRBD2; v_gene: TRBV28; abundance: many; j_gene: TRBJ2-7; CDR3nt: TGTGCCAGCAGGATCCGACGGGAGGGCTACGAGCAGTACTTC; CDR3aa: CASRIRREGYEQYF
d_gene: NA; v_gene: TRBV2; abundance: many; j_gene: TRBJ2-2; CDR3nt: TGTGCCAGCAGTGAAGGGGCAGGCGGGGAGCTGTTTTTT; CDR3aa: CASSEGAGGELFF